These 23 T cell receptor beta chains share one sample of origin, sequenced in a study of brain T cells in children with intractable seizures. Profiling relied on immunoSEQ multiplex PCR, and the TCRdb table lists in-frame clones only, not all of them. The sample yields 340,000 or so clones, approximately 93% seen once. Described time point: blood from clinic visit 5 months post-surgery; TSC patient then seizure free. The sample here was peripheral blood, taken more than 4 months after surgery. These receptor sequences come from a boy under two years old with tuberous sclerosis and intractable seizures.

CDR3 nucleotides: TGTGCCAGCAGTGAAGCCCCTCCGACACCCTGGGAAGAGACCCAGTACTTC. The encoded protein is CASSEAPPTPWEETQYF. V and J are TRBV6-1 and TRBJ2-5; no firm D call. The CDR3 consists of 17 residues. Trimming took off 0 bases at V and 3 bases at J, with 17 bases between the two ends. Germline CDR1 is MNHNS and CDR2 is SASEGT.

V is TRBV29-1 and J is TRBJ2-1, with 14 bases identical to TRBD2. Germline-derived CDR1 and CDR2 are SQVTM and ANQGSEA. The CDR3 sequence is 16 residues long. The J segment lost 9 bases and the V segment lost 6 bases, leaving 13 bases of the junction unmatched. CDR3 sequence (DNA): TGCAGCGTGTCAATGTCCGGGACTAGCGGGAGCAGTGAGCAGTTCTTC. Its translation is CSVSMSGTSGSSEQFF.

With respect to this clone: One end of the junction fails to match germline, which may point to a read error. The rearrangement uses TRBV11-3 and TRBJ2-7, with D uncertain. Germline V gene lookup returns CDR1 SGHNT and CDR2 YENEEA. The CDR3 loop spans 12 amino acids. CDR3 sequence (DNA): TGTGCCAGCAGCTTAGAAACTTCGGTCCCAACATTC. Amino acids: CASSLETSVPTF.

The chain carries TRBV27 and TRBJ1-5; possibly TRBD1 for D (5 bases). This CDR3 has 16 amino acids. The V gene's germline CDR1 is MNHEY and CDR2 SMNVEV (reference sequence). The V gene lost 5 bases and the J gene lost 0 bases, with 14 bases spanning the gap. CDR3 in amino acids: CASSERQRPSNQPQHF. The DNA for the CDR3 is TGTGCCAGCAGTGAACGACAGAGACCTAGCAATCAGCCCCAGCATTTT.

This clone was recorded once. This chain connects TRBV3-1 (or the pseudogene TRBV3-2) to TRBJ2-1; no definite D call. Germline-derived CDR1 and CDR2 are LGHDT and YNNKEL (reference sequence). Between the trimmed V and J ends, which lost 3 bases and 0 bases, there was a span of 12 bases. The CDR3 sequence is 16 residues long. The CDR3 DNA reads as TGTGCCAGCAGCCACCTGATCTATAGCTCCTACAATGAGCAGTTCTTC. This sequence encodes CASSHLIYSSYNEQFF.

The chain combines TRBV6-5 with TRBJ1-6; D remains ambiguous. Germline-derived CDR1 and CDR2 are MNHEY and SVGAGI. The CDR3 runs to 12 residues. V lost 2 bases, J lost 8 bases, and 4 bases lay in between. The CDR3 nucleotides read TGTGCCAGCAGTTACGGGGATTCACCCCTCCACTTT. Residues: CASSYGDSPLHF.

The rearrangement joins TRBV9 to TRBJ2-7, with 7 bases aligning to TRBD2. The ends lost 4 bases at V and 0 bases at J; junction bases unmatched: 4. Germline-derived CDR1 and CDR2 are SGDLS and YYNGEE. The CDR3 runs 14 residues. The CDR3 bases are TGTGCCAGCAGCTCCGGGACTAACTCCTACGAGCAGTACTTC. It translates to CASSSGTNSYEQYF.

The chain uses TRBV4-1 and TRBJ1-1; D is possibly TRBD1 (5 bases). The CDR3 spans 12 residues. Germline V gene lookup returns CDR1 MGHRA and CDR2 YSYEKL. With 5 bases removed from V and 7 bases from J, the gap between germline ends came to 11 bases. DNA of the CDR3: TGCGCCAGCAGCGGTGGGACGGGTGAAGCTTTCTTT. It encodes CASSGGTGEAFF.

J is TRBJ1-1 and V is TRBV7-9; D is perhaps TRBD1 (6 bases). The CDR3 runs to 18 residues. V lost 4 bases and J lost 5, with 26 bases in between. The germline gives CDR1 SEHNR, CDR2 FQNEAQ (reference sequence). The CDR3 DNA follows: TGTGCCAGCAGCTCCCCCGACAGGATTCATGGTTTGGCAACTGAAGCTTTCTTT. Translation gives CASSSPDRIHGLATEAFF.

CDR3 bases: TGTGCCAGCAGCTTGAATGCAGGACTGAACACCGGGGAGCTGTTTTTT. Protein sequence: CASSLNAGLNTGELFF. The chain uses TRBV5-4 and TRBJ2-2, with TRBD2 as a possible D gene (5 bases). Trimming pared 1 base from V and 1 base from J, leaving 11 bases between. The CDR3 runs to 16 residues. Germline assignment: CDR1 SGHNT and CDR2 YYREEE (reference sequence).

The chain uses TRBV3-1 (or the pseudogene TRBV3-2) and TRBJ2-3; D unresolved. Trimming stripped 5 bases from V and 2 bases from J, with 2 bases between. The CDR3 contains 11 residues. Per germline, CDR1 LGHDT and CDR2 YNNKEL (reference sequence). CDR3 sequence (DNA): TGTGCCAGCAGCAACACAGATACGCAGTATTTT. This encodes CASSNTDTQYF.

The rearrangement joins TRBV6-5 to TRBJ2-5, with D tentatively TRBD2 (5 bases). The CDR3 sequence is 15 residues long. Trimming removed 1 base from V and 1 base from J, with 10 bases in between. The germline V gene has CDR1 MNHEY and CDR2 SVGAGI. The CDR3: CASSYFDYPQETQYF. CDR3 DNA: TGTGCCAGCAGTTACTTTGACTACCCCCAAGAGACCCAGTACTTC.

The rearrangement uses TRBV10-2 and TRBJ2-3; D may be TRBD2 (6 bases). This CDR3 has 14 residues. CDR1 WSHSY and CDR2 SAAADI come from the germline V gene. Trimming took 4 bases from V and 1 from J, leaving 9 bases between them. CDR3 region: CASSVSGGTDTQYF. The CDR3 coding sequence is TGCGCCAGCAGTGTATCGGGAGGCACAGATACGCAGTATTTT.

This clone was counted a few times. The chain links TRBV20-1 to TRBJ2-7, with 7 bases lining up with TRBD2. Germline CDR1 and CDR2: DFQATT and SNEGSKA (reference sequence). The CDR3 is made up of 11 amino acids. V shed 2 bases and J 6 bases; nucleotides not matched to a gene: 1. CDR3 region: CSARPGGEQYF. Here the CDR3 DNA reads TGCAGTGCTAGACCGGGAGGCGAGCAGTACTTC.

Comment on this clone: Other nucleotide sequences from this sample produce the same CDR3. This rearrangement joins TRBV6-5 to TRBJ2-2; no clear D gene. Trimming removed 6 bases at V and 6 bases at J, with 5 bases between. Germline CDR1 and CDR2: MNHEY and SVGAGI. This CDR3 comprises 11 residues. The CDR3 DNA follows: TGTGCCAGCAGCCGGGCCGGGGAGCTGTTTTTT. Residues: CASSRAGELFF.

The V gene is TRBV7-9, the J gene TRBJ2-3; D perhaps matches TRBD1 (6 bases). This CDR3 is built from 14 residues. The V end lost 7 bases, the J end lost 2 bases, and 13 bases lay between the germline ends. Per germline, CDR1 SEHNR and CDR2 FQNEAQ (reference sequence). The DNA for the CDR3 is TGTGCCAGCAATAACGGACAGATCACAGATACGCAGTATTTT. Translation: CASNNGQITDTQYF.

The count of this clone is one. The rearrangement links TRBV4-1 to TRBJ1-5; 8 bases align to TRBD1. This CDR3 comprises 15 residues. Trimming cost V 1 base and J 1 base; bases outside gene matches: 0. Germline V CDR1 and CDR2: MGHRA, YSYEKL. This CDR3 reads CASSQGQGSNQPQHF. CDR3 in DNA: TGCGCCAGCAGCCAAGGACAGGGGAGCAATCAGCCCCAGCATTTT.

This chain links TRBV4-1 with TRBJ2-3, with 12 bases that match TRBD2. CDR1 is MGHRA and CDR2 is YSYEKL in the germline V gene. The CDR3 sequence is 20 residues long. The V gene end was trimmed by 2 bases and the J gene end by 3 bases; junction bases not matched to a gene: 15. CDR3 nucleotide sequence: TGCGCCAGCAGCCAACCGCTGGGGACTAGCGGGTTGGGAGTAACAGATACGCAGTATTTT. This codes for CASSQPLGTSGLGVTDTQYF.

The chain recombines TRBV24-1 with TRBJ2-1; 10 nucleotides agree with TRBD2. From germline, CDR1 is KGHDR and CDR2 SFDVKD. V lost 0 bases and J lost 8; bases outside the gene matches: 15. The CDR3 consists of 19 residues. The CDR3 nucleotides read TGTGCCACCAGTGATTTGGGGCAACCGGGACTAGCGAAACCCCATGAGCAGTTCTTC. This translates into CATSDLGQPGLAKPHEQFF.

The chain is built from TRBV28 and TRBJ2-7, with D unresolved. Germline values: CDR1 MDHEN, CDR2 SYDVKM. The CDR3 has 10 residues. The V end was cut by 1 base, the J end by 7 bases, with 2 bases between. CDR3 sequence reads: CASSLYEQYF. The DNA of the CDR3 is TGTGCCAGCAGTTTATATGAGCAGTACTTC. The full variable domain, in which reference TRBV28 and TRBJ2-7 provide the parts outside the CDR3, is DVKVTQSSRYLVKRTGEKVFLECVQDMDHENMFWYRQDPGLGLRLIYFSYDVKMKEKGDIPEGYSVSREKKERFSLILESASTNQTSMYLCASSLYEQYFGPGTRLTVT.

This clone was observed a single time. This chain links TRBV19 with TRBJ2-7; D might be TRBD1 (6 bases). The germline V gene has CDR1 LNHDA and CDR2 SQIVND (reference sequence). V lost 5 bases to trimming and J lost 2 bases, with 16 bases between them. CDR3 length: 15 amino acids. The CDR3 protein is CASSQLQGRAYEQYF. The CDR3 DNA follows: TGTGCCAGTAGTCAACTACAGGGTAGGGCCTACGAGCAGTACTTC.

The J gene is TRBJ2-1, the V gene TRBV19, with no clear D. Trimming took off 7 bases at V and 4 bases at J, with 14 bases between the two ends. From germline, CDR1 is LNHDA and CDR2 SQIVND (reference sequence). The CDR3 is made up of 14 amino acids. The CDR3 is CASIARPPYNEQFF. The DNA of the CDR3 is TGTGCCAGTATCGCCCGTCCCCCATACAATGAGCAGTTCTTC.

The chain links TRBV7-9 to TRBJ2-1; 7 bases are shared with TRBD2. The CDR3 is made up of 16 amino acids. V trimming: 1 base; J trimming: 3 bases; junction bases outside the gene matches: 6. In germline, CDR1 is SEHNR, CDR2 FQNEAQ (reference sequence). The CDR3: CASSLGAGVSYNEQFF. Here the CDR3 DNA reads TGTGCCAGCAGCTTAGGGGCGGGAGTAAGCTACAATGAGCAGTTCTTC.